The clone carrying this T cell receptor (beta chain) was detected ten times or more. Using RNA transcripts, the TCR beta CDR3 regions were amplified. RT-PCR with HTBI primers came first, then second-round multiplex PCR. TCRdb redid the calling of the multiplex PCR reads with MiXCR, one entry per CDR3 protein. The repertoire holds 300,000 to 400,000 distinct CDR3 sequences, with 15% to 20% as singletons. The data were obtained in a study of Graves' ophthalmopathy and Graves' hyperthyroidism. Sequencing was carried out using peripheral blood. The TCR was taken from an adult man with Graves' ophthalmopathy.

This chain's CDR3 is CASRLGGGLNEQFF. The CDR3, as DNA: TGTGCCAGCAGGCTAGGCGGGGGACTCAATGAGCAGTTCTTC. The genes are TRBV2 and TRBJ2-1, with 7 bases that match TRBD2. V lost 6 bases, J lost 6 bases, and 8 bases stayed unmatched. Germline assignment: CDR1 SNHLY and CDR2 FYNNEI. The CDR3 loop spans 14 amino acids.